The T cell receptor beta chain under discussion was sequenced for a study of blood T cell repertoires in COVID-19. About the study: Both acute and convalescent COVID-19 samples were obtained from the United States, Italy and Spain.

Patients at the Seattle site were enrolled during active infection and followed longitudinally. In the authors' methods: Nucleated cell number was recorded as an estimate derived from reference gene primer amplification. The assay was immunoSEQ multiplex PCR, and TCRdb's table has in-frame clones only and misses some. V, J and clone size derive from that table, while D and trimming were established from the DNA sequence. Here the sample spans approximately 150,000 clones, around 83% being singletons. The sample was peripheral blood. The clonotype originates from a man under 40 with COVID-19, enrolled during active disease.

In DNA, the CDR3 is TGTGCCAGCAGTGTGACTAGCGGGGGCCCGGATACGCAGTATTTT. It yields the protein CASSVTSGGPDTQYF. The chain recombines TRBV6-4 with TRBJ2-3, with 12 bases identical to TRBD2. Germline trimming cut 4 bases from V and 6 bases from J; bases unmatched to any gene: 5. Germline-derived CDR1 and CDR2 are MRHNA and SNTAGT. CDR3 length: 15 amino acids.